These 11 T cell receptor beta chains were all obtained from the same sample, sequenced in a study of T cell responses to AZD1222 COVID-19 vaccine. This table comes from immunoSEQ multiplex PCR, and its TCRdb copy is limited to in-frame clones, with some not included. The sample has approximately 120,000 clones; more than 65% are singletons. The input for sequencing was peripheral blood, taken 28 days after the second AZD1222 dose. These receptors were collected from an adult who received the AZD1222 COVID-19 vaccine.

CDR3 sequence (DNA): TGTGCCAGCAGCCCGGGGGGAAGAACCGGGGAGCTGTTTTTT. Its protein is CASSPGGRTGELFF. The chain employs TRBV28 and TRBJ2-2, with TRBD2 identical over 7 bases. Trimming removed 6 bases from V and 5 bases from J; junction bases left unmatched: 6. This CDR3 contains 14 residues. Germline V lookup: CDR1 MDHEN, CDR2 SYDVKM.

The chain has TRBV6-2 or TRBV6-3 and TRBJ1-1; tentatively, D is TRBD1 (6 bases). Per the germline V gene, CDR1 is MNHEY and CDR2 is SVGEGT. The V gene lost 5 bases and the J gene lost 6 bases, with 16 bases spanning the gap. The CDR3 covers 14 residues. The CDR3 DNA reads as TGTGCCAGCAGTAAACAGGGTAGGGCGGCTGAAGCTTTCTTT. Translation gives CASSKQGRAAEAFF.

The chain employs TRBV7-9 and TRBJ2-7; possible D gene TRBD1, 6 bases. V was pared by 1 base and J by 7 bases, with 14 bases between. Germline V gene lookup returns CDR1 SEHNR and CDR2 FQNEAQ (reference sequence). The CDR3 runs 14 residues. The CDR3 region has the DNA TGTGCCAGCAGCTTAGTGAGTGAGGGGGATGAGCAGTACTTC. Residues: CASSLVSEGDEQYF.

V usage is TRBV13 and J usage is TRBJ1-4; D is ambiguous. The CDR3 extends over 14 amino acids. Between the trimmed V and J ends, which lost 5 bases and 4 bases, there was a span of 11 bases. Germline V gene data show CDR1 as PRHDT and CDR2 as FYEKMQ (reference sequence). Written as DNA, the CDR3 is TGTGCCAGCAGCCAAAGGAATAGTAATGAAAAACTGTTTTTT. This gives the protein CASSQRNSNEKLFF.

V usage is TRBV7-2 and J usage is TRBJ2-4; the match to TRBD2 covers 8 bases. Unmatched junction bases numbered 5, after V lost 4 bases and J lost 3 bases. The CDR3 is made up of 15 amino acids. CDR1 and CDR2 (germline): SGHTA, FQGNSA. CDR3 sequence (DNA): TGTGCCAGCAGCTCGGGACTAGGGGACAAAAACATTCAGTACTTC. Its translation: CASSSGLGDKNIQYF.

The rearrangement uses TRBV18 and TRBJ2-7, with D perhaps given as TRBD1 or TRBD2 (7 bases each). V lost 5 bases and J 1 base, leaving 30 bases between the germline ends. CDR3 length equals 20 residues. Germline V gene sequence: CDR1 KGHSH, CDR2 LQKENI. The CDR3: CASSSGTVQARGASSYEQYF. CDR3 sequence (DNA): TGTGCCAGCTCATCAGGGACAGTCCAAGCTCGGGGGGCCAGTTCCTACGAGCAGTACTTC.

This sequence joins TRBV9 and TRBJ1-4; 9 nucleotides line up with TRBD1. Looked up from germline, CDR1 is SGDLS and CDR2 is YYNGEE. The CDR3 sequence is 15 residues long. V was pared by 0 bases and J by 8 bases, with 5 bases of the junction left unmatched. CDR3 nucleotides: TGTGCCAGCAGCGTAGGGACAGGGGCGTCGGAAAAACTGTTTTTT. Its translation: CASSVGTGASEKLFF.

The rearrangement joins TRBV19 to TRBJ2-6, with TRBD1 as a possible D gene (6 bases). Deletions cut 10 bases from V and 2 bases from J, with 18 bases between. The CDR3 runs 16 residues. Germline V gives CDR1 LNHDA, CDR2 SQIVND (reference sequence). The CDR3 is CATRTDRYPGANVLTF. DNA for the CDR3: TGTGCCACCCGGACTGACAGGTACCCTGGGGCCAACGTCCTGACTTTC.

The chain has TRBV29-1 and TRBJ1-2; D is undetermined. Germline-derived CDR1 and CDR2 are SQVTM and ANQGSEA. Trimming took off 6 bases at V and 2 bases at J, with 7 bases between the two ends. The CDR3 has 11 amino acids. CDR3 in DNA: TGCAGCGTGACGATAAACTATGGCTACACCTTC. It translates to CSVTINYGYTF.

The chain joins TRBV9 to TRBJ1-1; D is perhaps TRBD1 (6 bases). Germline assignment: CDR1 SGDLS and CDR2 YYNGEE. This CDR3 has 14 residues. V shed 4 bases and J shed 1 base, with 11 bases lying between them. The CDR3 bases are TGTGCCAGCAGCCCCAGGACAGCGAACACTGAAGCTTTCTTT. Protein sequence: CASSPRTANTEAFF.

The chain couples TRBV19 to TRBJ1-1; D not resolved. V gave up 7 bases and J gave up 2 bases, with 23 bases separating them. CDR3 length equals 17 residues. Germline assignment: CDR1 LNHDA and CDR2 SQIVND (reference sequence). This chain's CDR3 is CASTQWSLGSSNTEAFF. DNA for the CDR3: TGTGCCAGTACCCAGTGGAGTTTGGGGAGTTCCAACACTGAAGCTTTCTTT.